This T cell receptor (beta chain) emerged from a study of molecular identifiers for immune sequencing clone quantification. The authors built bulk TCR libraries by previously described methods with listed TCR primers. TCRdb ran MiXCR on the PCR reads and lists one entry per CDR3 protein. The sample has approximately 100,000 distinct CDR3 sequences, about 35% seen once. Germline CDR1 reads SGHTA; CDR2 reads FQGNSA. The CDR3 has 16 amino acids. J was trimmed by 7 bases and V by 2 bases; bases with no gene match: 9. This clonotype has a handful of counts. The antigen remains undetermined. General study findings and limits: Highly expanded clones may be undercounted when identical TCR molecules share barcodes.

The chain has TRBV7-2 and TRBJ2-5; 11 bases agree with TRBD2. Source material: naive CD8+ T cells from blood, with Jurkat cell RNA spiked in. The subset: FACS-sorted CD8+CD4-CCR7+CD45RA+ naive T cells. The sequence derives from a human donor in good health. Some libraries in this study had Jurkat cell RNA spiked in. CDR3 DNA sequence: TGTGCCAGCAGCTTATATGGGACTAGCGGAGGGGGGACCCAGTACTTC. Translation gives CASSLYGTSGGGTQYF.